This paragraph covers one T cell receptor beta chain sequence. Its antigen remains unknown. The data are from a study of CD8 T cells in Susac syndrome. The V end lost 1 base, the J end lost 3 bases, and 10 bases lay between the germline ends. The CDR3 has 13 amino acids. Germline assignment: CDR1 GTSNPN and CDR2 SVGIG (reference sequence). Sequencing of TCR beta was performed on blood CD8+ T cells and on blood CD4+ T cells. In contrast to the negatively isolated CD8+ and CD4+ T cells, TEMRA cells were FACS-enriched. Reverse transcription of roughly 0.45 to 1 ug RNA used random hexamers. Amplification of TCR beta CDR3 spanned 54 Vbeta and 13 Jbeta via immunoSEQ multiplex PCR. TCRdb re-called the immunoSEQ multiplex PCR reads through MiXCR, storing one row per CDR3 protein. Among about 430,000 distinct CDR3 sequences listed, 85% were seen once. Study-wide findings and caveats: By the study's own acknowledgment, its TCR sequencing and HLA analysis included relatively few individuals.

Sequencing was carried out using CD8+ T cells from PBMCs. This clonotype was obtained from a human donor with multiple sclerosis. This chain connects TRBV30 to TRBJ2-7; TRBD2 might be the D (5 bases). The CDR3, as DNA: TGTGCCTGGAGTGAGGCAGGAGGCTACGAGCAGTACTTC. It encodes CAWSEAGGYEQYF.